The 31 T cell receptor beta chains given below trace back to one sample, sequenced in a study of CD39 and CD103 CD8 tumor-infiltrating T cells. Data came from immunoSEQ multiplex PCR; TCRdb stores just in-frame clones and leaves some out. The table includes over a thousand clones, under 85% detected once. The sample was CD39- CD103- CD8+ T cells sorted from the tumor. Subset defined: CD103-CD39- double-negative CD45RA- CD8 T cells. All receptors come from a human donor with ovarian cancer.

CDR3 sequence reads: CASSYSSNTGSEAFF. The CDR3, as DNA: TGTGCCAGCAGTTACTCCTCTAACACAGGGTCTGAAGCTTTCTTT. The chain recombines TRBV6-5 with TRBJ1-1, with D possibly matching TRBD1 (6 bases). The length of the CDR3 is 15 residues. V was pared by 0 bases and J by 6 bases, with 14 bases between. Looked up from germline, CDR1 is MNHEY and CDR2 is SVGAGI.

Comment on this clone: The junction shows a germline mismatch at one end, possibly a read error. The J gene is TRBJ2-1, the V gene TRBV9; 7 bases line up with TRBD2. The CDR3 contains 17 residues. Germline values: CDR1 SGDLS, CDR2 YYNGEE. The CDR3 region is CASSPGVGTTPYDEQFF. The CDR3, as DNA: TGTGCCAGCAGCCCTGGGGTCGGGACTACCCCCTACGATGAGCAGTTCTTC.

The chain uses TRBV5-6 and TRBJ1-2, with a tentative D call TRBD1 (6 bases). The CDR3 has 16 residues. Germline CDR1 is SGHDT and CDR2 is YYEEEE. Trimming pared 2 bases from V and 3 bases from J, leaving 17 bases between. CDR3 DNA: TGTGCCAGCAGCTTTCGCCGGGGGCTAAGGGACTATGGCTACACCTTC. This sequence encodes CASSFRRGLRDYGYTF.

This clone is large within its sample. The genes are TRBV7-6 and TRBJ1-5; D is unresolved. The V end was cut by 0 bases, the J end by 0 bases, with 6 bases between. CDR1 and CDR2 (germline): SGHVS, FNYEAQ. This CDR3 is 15 amino acids long. CDR3: CASSLAWGSNQPQHF. CDR3 DNA: TGTGCCAGCAGCTTAGCGTGGGGTAGCAATCAGCCCCAGCATTTT.

This clone was found a few times. The V and J genes are TRBV7-9 and TRBJ1-1, with a weak D call TRBD1 (6 bases). CDR1 is SEHNR, CDR2 FQNEAQ, per germline (reference sequence). The CDR3 runs to 12 residues. Trimming stripped 1 base from V and 10 bases from J, with 10 bases between. CDR3 residues: CASSLGDTGAFF. DNA of the CDR3: TGTGCCAGCAGCTTAGGGGACACGGGAGCTTTCTTT.

The genes are TRBV9 and TRBJ1-2; unclear D gene. Per the germline V gene, CDR1 is SGDLS and CDR2 is YYNGEE. V shed 0 bases and J shed 8 bases, with 14 bases lying between them. The CDR3 covers 14 residues. For the CDR3, the DNA is TGTGCCAGCAGCGTAGACGGCGGCCCTGGGGGCTACACCTTC. This gives the protein CASSVDGGPGGYTF.

About this clone: One end of the junction is discordant with germline, which a read error may explain. The chain joins TRBV28 to TRBJ1-3, with D hard to call. Germline CDR1 reads MDHEN; CDR2 reads SYDVKM. The CDR3 sequence is 15 residues long. Here the CDR3 reads CASGEGRNSGNTVYF. CDR3 in DNA: TGTGCCAGCGGAGAGGGCAGAAACTCTGGAAACACCGTATATTTT.

This clone was seen more than once but under ten times. V is TRBV7-8 and J is TRBJ1-1, with 9 positions matching TRBD1. CDR1 and CDR2 (germline): SGHVS, FQNEAQ. V lost 5 bases to trimming and J lost 5 bases; unmatched junction nucleotides: 9. This CDR3 region has 15 residues. The CDR3 coding sequence is TGTGCCAGCAGCCCGAGACAGGGGGGAAGGACTGAAGCTTTCTTT. Translation gives CASSPRQGGRTEAFF.

The CDR3 DNA sequence: TGTGCCAGCAGCGCCCACAGGAAAGAGACCCAGTACTTC. Its translation: CASSAHRKETQYF. J is TRBJ2-5 and V is TRBV7-8, with D maybe TRBD1 (5 bases). The CDR3 extends over 13 amino acids. V was clipped by 5 bases and J by 3 bases, with 10 bases between them. The germline V gene has CDR1 SGHVS and CDR2 FQNEAQ.

The J gene is TRBJ1-3, the V gene TRBV28; the D gene is possibly TRBD1 (6 bases). Trimming cost V 5 bases and J 0 bases, with 14 bases left between them. Germline loops: CDR1 MDHEN, CDR2 SYDVKM. There are 16 residues in the CDR3. The CDR3 bases are TGTGCCAGCAGTCCAAGGGGGACTCACTCTGGAAACACCATATATTTT. It specifies CASSPRGTHSGNTIYF.

This chain uses TRBV27 with TRBJ2-1, with 7 bases lining up with TRBD2. Germline V lookup: CDR1 MNHEY, CDR2 SMNVEV (reference sequence). The V segment lost 5 bases and the J segment 5 bases; nucleotides outside the gene matches: 6. CDR3 length: 14 residues. The CDR3 DNA follows: TGTGCCAGCAGTCTCGGACTAGGAGACAATGAGCAGTTCTTC. Translating it yields CASSLGLGDNEQFF.

This chain connects TRBV9 to TRBJ1-1; a weak D match, TRBD1 (5 bases). In germline, CDR1 is SGDLS, CDR2 YYNGEE. Trimming shortened V by 0 bases and J by 5 bases, and 11 bases separated the two germline ends. This CDR3 comprises 14 residues. The DNA of the CDR3 is TGTGCCAGCAGCGTAGGGGGCGCAAGGACTGAAGCTTTCTTT. Protein product: CASSVGGARTEAFF. The entire variable domain, with the rest obtained from reference TRBV9 and TRBJ1-1, is as follows: DSGVTQTPKHLITATGQRVTLRCSPRSGDLSVYWYQQSLDQGLQFLIQYYNGEERAKGNILERFSAQQFPDLHSELNLSSLELGDSALYFCASSVGGARTEAFFGQGTRLTVV.

J is TRBJ1-4 and V is TRBV6-1; D remains ambiguous. CDR1 MNHNS and CDR2 SASEGT come from the germline V gene. The CDR3 is made up of 13 amino acids. The V and J ends lost 10 bases and 2 bases respectively, with 11 bases between them. CDR3 sequence reads: CATLALTNEKLFF. The CDR3 DNA reads TGTGCCACCCTGGCGCTGACTAATGAAAAACTGTTTTTT.

This chain joins TRBV28 and TRBJ1-2, with D maybe TRBD1 (6 bases). The CDR3 covers 12 residues. V was shortened by 5 bases and J by 9 bases, with 13 bases between the two germline ends. In germline, CDR1 is MDHEN, CDR2 SYDVKM. CDR3 DNA: TGTGCCAGCAGTGCGGGACACCTAAGCTACACCTTC. It encodes CASSAGHLSYTF.

This clone has just a few counts. This chain uses TRBV4-2 with TRBJ2-7; tentatively, D is TRBD1 or TRBD2 (5 bases each). In germline, CDR1 is LGHNA, CDR2 YNFKEQ. CDR3 length: 16 residues. V lost 5 bases and J lost 2, with 19 bases in between. The CDR3 sequence is CASSLEGSSRPYEQYF. The CDR3 region has the DNA TGTGCCAGCAGCTTAGAGGGGTCTTCCCGTCCCTACGAGCAGTACTTC.

V gene TRBV28 combines with J gene TRBJ1-6; D call uncertain. This CDR3 has 11 amino acids. Trimming took 6 bases from V and 13 from J, leaving 10 bases between them. Germline-derived CDR1 and CDR2 are MDHEN and SYDVKM. The CDR3 coding sequence is TGTGCCAGCAGCCTAGGATCTCCCCTCCACTTT. This translates into CASSLGSPLHF.

This chain connects TRBV5-1 to TRBJ1-4; 9 bases agree with TRBD1. V lost 2 bases, J lost 8 bases, and 10 bases stayed unmatched. The CDR3 consists of 16 residues. CDR1 is SGHRS and CDR2 is YFSETQ in the germline V gene. The CDR3 nucleotides are TGCGCCAGCAGCTTTGGTACAGGGGGCTATTCGGAAAAACTGTTTTTT. Its translation is CASSFGTGGYSEKLFF.

The chain has TRBV4-3 and TRBJ1-5; possibly TRBD1 for D (6 bases). Germline V gene lookup returns CDR1 LGHNA and CDR2 YSLEER. CDR3 size: 14 residues. V was trimmed by 0 bases and J by 5 bases, leaving 8 bases between them. CDR3 residues: CASSQETGHQPQHF. CDR3 DNA: TGCGCCAGCAGCCAAGAGACAGGCCATCAGCCCCAGCATTTT.

V is TRBV29-1 and J is TRBJ2-7; D not resolved. The CDR3 extends over 15 amino acids. Trimming stripped 4 bases from V and 7 bases from J, with 23 bases between. Germline CDR1 SQVTM, CDR2 ANQGSEA. The CDR3 DNA sequence: TGCAGCGTTGGTCGGACGGGTGGAACTGTGGAGGAGCAGTACTTC. This sequence encodes CSVGRTGGTVEEQYF.

This clone was counted once. The gene calls are TRBV7-8 and TRBJ2-3; a weak D match, TRBD2 (11 bases). The CDR3 extends over 20 amino acids. Per the germline V gene, CDR1 is SGHVS and CDR2 is FQNEAQ. V was cut by 5 bases and J by 2 bases, with 29 bases left in between. The DNA of the CDR3 is TGTGCCAGCAGCCTCTCAGGACAGGGGGAACTAGCGGGGGACACAGATACGCAGTATTTT. Translated: CASSLSGQGELAGDTDTQYF.

The chain has TRBV6-1 and TRBJ1-5, with no clear D. In germline, CDR1 is MNHNS, CDR2 SASEGT. V lost 4 bases and J 7 bases, leaving 2 bases between the germline ends. The CDR3 has 10 amino acids. As DNA, the CDR3 is TGTGCCAGCAGTGCGCAGCCCCAGCATTTT. This encodes CASSAQPQHF.

The chain is built from TRBV5-1 and TRBJ2-5, with 12 bases aligning to TRBD2. The closer fit of TRBJ2-7 to the DNA end suggests the J call may be wrong. CDR1 and CDR2 from the germline V gene are SGHRS and YFSETQ. This CDR3 contains 14 residues. In nucleotides, the CDR3 is TGCGCCAGCAGCCTAGCGGGGGGGGTCCTCGAGCAGTACTTC. Residues: CASSLAGGVLEQYF.

This clone was counted between two and nine times. V is TRBV2 and J is TRBJ2-7; D ambiguous. Germline-derived CDR1 and CDR2 are SNHLY and FYNNEI. The CDR3 is made up of 13 amino acids. V was trimmed by 4 bases and J by 2 bases, leaving 9 bases between them. CDR3 amino acids: CASSAGPAYEQYF. DNA of the CDR3: TGTGCCAGCAGTGCTGGACCAGCCTACGAGCAGTACTTC. The variable domain in full, completed from reference TRBV2 and TRBJ2-7, reads EPEVTQTPSHQVTQMGQEVILRCVPISNHLYFYWYRQILGQKVEFLVSFYNNEISEKSEIFDDQFSVERPDGSNFTLKIRSTKLEDSAMYFCASSAGPAYEQYFGPGTRLTVT.

This chain uses TRBV6-6 with TRBJ2-7; D gene unclear. The germline CDR1 and CDR2 sequences are MNHNY and SVGAGI (reference sequence). V shed 0 bases and J shed 1 base, with 10 bases lying between them. The CDR3 is made up of 15 amino acids. CDR3 sequence reads: CASSYSRALSYEQYF. The CDR3 DNA sequence: TGTGCCAGCAGTTACTCGAGAGCACTTTCCTACGAGCAGTACTTC.

V usage is TRBV7-2 and J usage is TRBJ2-7; 8 bases align to TRBD2. V lost 6 bases, J lost 0 bases, and 10 bases stayed unmatched. Germline V lookup: CDR1 SGHTA, CDR2 FQGNSA. CDR3 length: 16 residues. CDR3 in DNA: TGTGCCAGCAGTCCAGTAGCGGGGACCCTCTCCTACGAGCAGTACTTC. Protein: CASSPVAGTLSYEQYF.

V usage is TRBV7-9 and J usage is TRBJ1-2, with 12 bases identical to TRBD1. Germline V lookup: CDR1 SEHNR, CDR2 FQNEAQ (reference sequence). The CDR3 consists of 15 residues. The V gene end was trimmed by 5 bases and the J gene end by 8 bases; junction bases not matched to a gene: 9. CDR3 residues: CASSDPGQGAKGYTF. The CDR3 DNA reads TGTGCCAGCAGCGACCCGGGACAGGGGGCGAAAGGCTACACCTTC.

The V and J genes are TRBV10-3 and TRBJ2-5, with D possibly matching TRBD2 (5 bases). V was pared by 8 bases and J by 5 bases, with 12 bases between. The germline V gene has CDR1 ENHRY and CDR2 SYGVKD. The CDR3 sequence is 12 residues long. CDR3 nucleotides: TGTGCCATCGGAGGCGGTTGGGAGACCCAGTACTTC. It specifies CAIGGGWETQYF.

The genes are TRBV7-9 and TRBJ1-5, with TRBD1 matching 9 bases. J was trimmed by 5 bases and V by 5 bases; bases with no gene match: 7. Germline lookup yields CDR1 SEHNR and CDR2 FQNEAQ (reference sequence). This CDR3 has 15 amino acids. The CDR3 DNA sequence: TGTGCCAGCAGCCTAACGACAGGGGGTGATCAGCCCCAGCATTTT. This codes for CASSLTTGGDQPQHF.

This chain joins TRBV4-3 and TRBJ1-5; D remains ambiguous. CDR3 size: 13 residues. Trimming stripped 1 base from V and 7 bases from J, with 8 bases between. Germline lookup yields CDR1 LGHNA and CDR2 YSLEER. The CDR3 nucleotides are TGCGCCAGCAGCCAAGTATTGGAACAGCCCCAGCATTTT. This encodes CASSQVLEQPQHF.

The chain carries TRBV9 and TRBJ1-1; D is undetermined. The length of the CDR3 is 12 residues. V was pared by 7 bases and J by 3 bases, with 10 bases between. CDR1 and CDR2 (germline): SGDLS, YYNGEE. The CDR3 protein is CASGDSYTEAFF. Here the CDR3 DNA reads TGTGCCAGCGGGGATTCGTACACTGAAGCTTTCTTT.

This rearrangement joins TRBV5-8 to TRBJ1-3; maybe TRBD1 (6 bases). The CDR3 has 17 residues. CDR1 and CDR2 (germline): SGHTS, YDEGEE. V was trimmed by 3 bases and J by 0 bases, leaving 16 bases between them. The CDR3 nucleotides read TGTGCCAGCAGCTACAGGGTCGGCAGAATCTCTGGAAACACCATATATTTT. Residues: CASSYRVGRISGNTIYF.